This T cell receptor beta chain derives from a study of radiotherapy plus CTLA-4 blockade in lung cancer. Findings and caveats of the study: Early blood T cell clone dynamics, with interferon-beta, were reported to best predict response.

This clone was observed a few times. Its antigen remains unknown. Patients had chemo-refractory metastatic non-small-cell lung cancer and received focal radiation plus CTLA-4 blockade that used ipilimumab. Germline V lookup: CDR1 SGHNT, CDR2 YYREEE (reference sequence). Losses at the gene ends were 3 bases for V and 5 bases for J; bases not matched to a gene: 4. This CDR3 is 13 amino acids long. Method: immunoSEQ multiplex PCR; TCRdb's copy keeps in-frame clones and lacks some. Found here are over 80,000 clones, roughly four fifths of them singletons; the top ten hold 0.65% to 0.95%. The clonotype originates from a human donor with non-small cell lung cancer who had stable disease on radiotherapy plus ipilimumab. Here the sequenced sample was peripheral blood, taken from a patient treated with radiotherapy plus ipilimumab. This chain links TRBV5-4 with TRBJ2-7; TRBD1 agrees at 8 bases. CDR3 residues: CASSSGQGHEQYF. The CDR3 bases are TGTGCCAGCAGCTCCGGACAGGGCCACGAGCAGTACTTC.